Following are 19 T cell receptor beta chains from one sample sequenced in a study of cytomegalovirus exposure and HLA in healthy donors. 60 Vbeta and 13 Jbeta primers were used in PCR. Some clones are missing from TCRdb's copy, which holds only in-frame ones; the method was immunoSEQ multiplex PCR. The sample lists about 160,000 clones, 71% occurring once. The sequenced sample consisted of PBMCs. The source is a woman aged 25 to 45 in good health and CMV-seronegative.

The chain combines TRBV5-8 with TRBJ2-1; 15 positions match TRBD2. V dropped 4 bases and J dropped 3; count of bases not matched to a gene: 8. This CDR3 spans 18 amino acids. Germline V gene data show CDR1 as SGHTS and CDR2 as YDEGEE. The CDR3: CASSPWTSGRASYNEQFF. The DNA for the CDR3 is TGTGCCAGCAGCCCCTGGACTAGCGGGAGGGCCAGCTACAATGAGCAGTTCTTC.

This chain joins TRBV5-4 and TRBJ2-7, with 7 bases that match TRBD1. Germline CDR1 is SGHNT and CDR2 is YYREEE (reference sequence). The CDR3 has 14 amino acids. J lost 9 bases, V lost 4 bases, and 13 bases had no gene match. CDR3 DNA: TGTGCCAGCAGCAGTCGGGACAGAAGCCTTGCGCAGTACTTC. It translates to CASSSRDRSLAQYF.

The CDR3 spells CASTPGDTQYF. In DNA, the CDR3 is TGTGCCAGCACTCCGGGAGATACGCAGTATTTT. This chain connects TRBV28 to TRBJ2-3, with D unresolved. The CDR3 contains 11 residues. Looked up from germline, CDR1 is MDHEN and CDR2 is SYDVKM. V lost 7 bases, J lost 5 bases, and 7 bases lay in between. The variable domain in full, with the rest retrieved from reference TRBV28 and TRBJ2-3, is DVKVTQSSRYLVKRTGEKVFLECVQDMDHENMFWYRQDPGLGLRLIYFSYDVKMKEKGDIPEGYSVSREKKERFSLILESASTNQTSMYLCASTPGDTQYFGPGTRLTVL.

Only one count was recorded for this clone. The CDR3 protein is CASSLGVRDEQYF. The CDR3 bases are TGTGCCAGCAGCCTGGGAGTTAGGGACGAGCAGTACTTC. V and J are TRBV14 and TRBJ2-7; weak D call: TRBD2 (5 bases). Germline V lookup: CDR1 SGHDN, CDR2 FVKESK. Trimming removed 4 bases at V and 5 bases at J, with 12 bases between. The CDR3 has 13 residues.

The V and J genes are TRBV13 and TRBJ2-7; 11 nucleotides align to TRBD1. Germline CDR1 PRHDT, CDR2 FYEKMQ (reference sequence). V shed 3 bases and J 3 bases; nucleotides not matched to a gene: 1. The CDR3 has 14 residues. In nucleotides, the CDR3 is TGTGCCAGCAGCTTGGGACAGGGGGTCTACGAGCAGTACTTC. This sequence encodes CASSLGQGVYEQYF. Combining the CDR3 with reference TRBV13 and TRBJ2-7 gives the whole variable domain AAGVIQSPRHLIKEKRETATLKCYPIPRHDTVYWYQQGPGQDPQFLISFYEKMQSDKGSIPDRFSAQQFSDYHSELNMSSLELGDSALYFCASSLGQGVYEQYFGPGTRLTVT.

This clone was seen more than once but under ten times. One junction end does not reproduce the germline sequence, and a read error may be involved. The CDR3 loop reads CSVEGLVAEQTYEQYF. CDR3 bases: TGCAGCGTAGAAGGTTTGGTAGCGGAGCAGACCTACGAGCAGTACTTC. The chain has TRBV29-1 and TRBJ2-7; maybe TRBD2 (6 bases). CDR1 SQVTM and CDR2 ANQGSEA come from the germline V gene. This CDR3 has 16 amino acids.

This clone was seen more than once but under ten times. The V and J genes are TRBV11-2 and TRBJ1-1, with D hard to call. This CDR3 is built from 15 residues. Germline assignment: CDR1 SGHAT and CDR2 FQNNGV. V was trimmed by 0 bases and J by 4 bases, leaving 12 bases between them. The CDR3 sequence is CASSLEGALGTEAFF. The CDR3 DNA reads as TGTGCCAGCAGCTTAGAAGGAGCGTTGGGCACTGAAGCTTTCTTT.

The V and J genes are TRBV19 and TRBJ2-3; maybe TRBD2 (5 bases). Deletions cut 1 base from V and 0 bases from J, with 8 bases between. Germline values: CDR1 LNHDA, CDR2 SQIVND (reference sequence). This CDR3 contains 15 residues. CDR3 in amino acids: CASSIAPGSTDTQYF. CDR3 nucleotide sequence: TGTGCCAGTAGTATAGCTCCGGGGAGCACAGATACGCAGTATTTT.

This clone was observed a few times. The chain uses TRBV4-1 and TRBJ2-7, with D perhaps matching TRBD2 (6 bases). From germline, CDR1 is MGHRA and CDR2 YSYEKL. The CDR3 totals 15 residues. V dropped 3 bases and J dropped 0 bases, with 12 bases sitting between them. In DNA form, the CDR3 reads TGCGCCAGCAGCCAGGGACTCCAACCCTCCTACGAGCAGTACTTC. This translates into CASSQGLQPSYEQYF.

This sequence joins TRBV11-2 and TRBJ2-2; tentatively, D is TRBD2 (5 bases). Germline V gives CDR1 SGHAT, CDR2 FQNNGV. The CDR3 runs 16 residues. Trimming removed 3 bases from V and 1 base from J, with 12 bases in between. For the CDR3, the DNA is TGTGCCAGCAGCTTCGGATGGGCGGGGAACACCGGGGAGCTGTTTTTT. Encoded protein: CASSFGWAGNTGELFF. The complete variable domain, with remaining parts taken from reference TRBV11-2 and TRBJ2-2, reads EAGVAQSPRYKIIEKRQSVAFWCNPISGHATLYWYQQILGQGPKLLIQFQNNGVVDDSQLPKDRFSAERLKGVDSTLKIQPAKLEDSAVYLCASSFGWAGNTGELFFGEGSRLTVL.

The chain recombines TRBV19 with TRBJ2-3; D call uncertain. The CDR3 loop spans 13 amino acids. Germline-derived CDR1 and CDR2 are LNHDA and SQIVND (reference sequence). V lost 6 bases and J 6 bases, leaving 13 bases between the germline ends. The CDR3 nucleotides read TGTGCCAGTAGCGGTTTACCACAGGATACGCAGTATTTT. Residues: CASSGLPQDTQYF.

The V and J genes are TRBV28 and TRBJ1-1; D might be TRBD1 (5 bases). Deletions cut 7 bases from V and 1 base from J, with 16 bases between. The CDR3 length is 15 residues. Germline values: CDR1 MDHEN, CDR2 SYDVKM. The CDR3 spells CASTSLGRANTEAFF. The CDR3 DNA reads TGTGCCAGCACCTCCTTGGGCAGGGCGAACACTGAAGCTTTCTTT.

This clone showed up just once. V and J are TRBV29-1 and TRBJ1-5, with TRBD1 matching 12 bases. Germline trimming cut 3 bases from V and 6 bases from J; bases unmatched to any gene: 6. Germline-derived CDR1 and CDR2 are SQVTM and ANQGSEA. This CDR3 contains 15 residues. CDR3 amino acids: CSVEGDRGQGQPQHF. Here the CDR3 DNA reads TGCAGCGTTGAGGGGGACAGGGGGCAGGGTCAGCCCCAGCATTTT.

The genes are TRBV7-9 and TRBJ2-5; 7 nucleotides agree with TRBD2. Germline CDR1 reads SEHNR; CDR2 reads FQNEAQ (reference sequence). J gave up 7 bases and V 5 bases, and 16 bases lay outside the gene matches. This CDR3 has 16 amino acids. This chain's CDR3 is CASSTPLGGSSVTQYF. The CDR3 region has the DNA TGTGCCAGCAGCACCCCTTTGGGGGGGTCTAGTGTGACCCAGTACTTC.

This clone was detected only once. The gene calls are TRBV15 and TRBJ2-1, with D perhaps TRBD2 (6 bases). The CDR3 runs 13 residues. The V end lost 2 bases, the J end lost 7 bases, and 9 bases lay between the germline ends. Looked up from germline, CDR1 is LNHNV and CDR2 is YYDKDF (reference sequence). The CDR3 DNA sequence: TGTGCCACCAGCAGACAAGGGAGGAATGAGCAGTTCTTC. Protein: CATSRQGRNEQFF.

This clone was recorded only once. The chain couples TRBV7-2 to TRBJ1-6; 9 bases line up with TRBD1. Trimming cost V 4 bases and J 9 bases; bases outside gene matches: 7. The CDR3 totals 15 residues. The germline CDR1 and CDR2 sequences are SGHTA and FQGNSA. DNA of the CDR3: TGTGCCAGCAGCTCGATCCGGGACAGGGTTTCACCCCTCCACTTT. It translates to CASSSIRDRVSPLHF.

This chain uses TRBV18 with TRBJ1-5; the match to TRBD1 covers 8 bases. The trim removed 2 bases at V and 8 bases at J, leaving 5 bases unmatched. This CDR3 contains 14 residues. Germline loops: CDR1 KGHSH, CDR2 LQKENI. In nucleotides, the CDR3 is TGTGCCAGCTCACCAGGACAGGGTGTCAAGCCCCAGCATTTT. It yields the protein CASSPGQGVKPQHF.

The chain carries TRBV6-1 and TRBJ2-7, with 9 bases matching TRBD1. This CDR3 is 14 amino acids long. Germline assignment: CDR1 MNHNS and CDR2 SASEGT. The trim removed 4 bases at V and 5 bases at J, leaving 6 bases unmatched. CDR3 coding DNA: TGTGCCAGCAGTGTCCGGGACAGGGTGGACGAGCAGTACTTC. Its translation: CASSVRDRVDEQYF.

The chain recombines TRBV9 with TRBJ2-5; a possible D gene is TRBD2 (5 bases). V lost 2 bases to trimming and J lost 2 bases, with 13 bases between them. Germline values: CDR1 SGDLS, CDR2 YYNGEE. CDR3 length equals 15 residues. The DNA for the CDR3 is TGTGCCAGCAGCGTGAGGCCGGGGAATCAAGAGACCCAGTACTTC. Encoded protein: CASSVRPGNQETQYF.